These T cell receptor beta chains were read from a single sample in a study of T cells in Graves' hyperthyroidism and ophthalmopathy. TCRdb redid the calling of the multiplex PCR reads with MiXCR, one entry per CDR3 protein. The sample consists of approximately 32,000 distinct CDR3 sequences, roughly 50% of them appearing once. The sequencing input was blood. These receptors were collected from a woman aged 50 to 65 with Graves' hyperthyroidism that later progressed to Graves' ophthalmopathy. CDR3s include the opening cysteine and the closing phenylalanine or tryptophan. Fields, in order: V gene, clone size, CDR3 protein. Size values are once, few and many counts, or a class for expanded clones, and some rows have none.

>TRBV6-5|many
CASSPRTSGSFPHEQFF
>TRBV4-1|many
CASSQDPARGRFTDTQYF
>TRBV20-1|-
CSATPTPTRPGLAGAYEQYF
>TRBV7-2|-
CASSFRGWDTQYF
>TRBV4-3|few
CASSLERGQPQYF
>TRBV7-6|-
CASSPQGVVNERLSF
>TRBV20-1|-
CSASSPDCGISNGREQYF
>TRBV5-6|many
CASSSTGGGYTF
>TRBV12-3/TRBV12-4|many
CASSLAGLAGTTGELFF
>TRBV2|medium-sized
CASSPGPMGHTQYF
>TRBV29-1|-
CSGQVGLLGTDTQYF
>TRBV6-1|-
CASSAYTGTENSPLHF
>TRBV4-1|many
CASSQVSGRDSYNEQFF
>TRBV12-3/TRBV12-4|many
CASSLWTGGYGYTF
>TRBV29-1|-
CQLTRPRTGARDTQYF
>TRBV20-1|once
CSADDNVLTF
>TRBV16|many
CASSQILGLAGVALFTDTQYF
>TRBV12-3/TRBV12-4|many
CASNRAGLAKNIQYF
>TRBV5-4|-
CASSPGKRNHDYGYTF
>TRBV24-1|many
CATSDLRGGDGTRVNYNEQFF
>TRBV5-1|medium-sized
CASSFGNTYEQYF
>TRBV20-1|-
CSAREFQGDQETQYF
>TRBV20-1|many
CSARVGLAGVWETQYF
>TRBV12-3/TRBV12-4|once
CASSNQRGDAF
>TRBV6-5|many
CASRGSGQGAKPLHF
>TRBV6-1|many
CASSVTTGSNEKLFF
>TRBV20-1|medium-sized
CSASSQGASYEQYF
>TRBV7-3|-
CASSLGGQGAEAFF
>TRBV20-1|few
CSAVRQGGQPQHF
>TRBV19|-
CASKGSNNQPQHF
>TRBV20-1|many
CSARDYGGLAGVTDTQYF
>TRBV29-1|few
CSVDLTGGVYEQYF
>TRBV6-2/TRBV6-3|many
CASSYSMVDTPGQLETQYF
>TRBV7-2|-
CASSLVDF
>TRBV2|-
CASRALGYTF
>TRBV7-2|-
CASSLGGVGGRTEASF
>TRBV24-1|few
CATSSNLNTEAFF
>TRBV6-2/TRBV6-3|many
CASSYSSHEKLFF
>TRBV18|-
CASSPPPSGYSYEQYF
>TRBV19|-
CASSPGGIAQETQYF
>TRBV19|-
CASNPSGQETQYF
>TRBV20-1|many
CSASWQLHTDTQYF
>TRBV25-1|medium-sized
CASSRRDMNTEAFF
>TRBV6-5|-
CASGYGGSSYEQYF
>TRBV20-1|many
CSASSMVVENNEQFF
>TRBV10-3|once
CAISESSAGGIKRVLQYF
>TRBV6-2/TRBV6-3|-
CASRFSSAGINGHTF
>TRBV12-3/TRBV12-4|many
CASSAGVHEQYF
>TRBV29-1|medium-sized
CSAGWRENYGYTF
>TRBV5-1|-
CASSSPGAGGTGAFF
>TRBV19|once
CASSIAAGTNNEQFF
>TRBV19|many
CASSISQTGATYQQYF
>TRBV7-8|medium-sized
CASSPTWTGDTDTQYF